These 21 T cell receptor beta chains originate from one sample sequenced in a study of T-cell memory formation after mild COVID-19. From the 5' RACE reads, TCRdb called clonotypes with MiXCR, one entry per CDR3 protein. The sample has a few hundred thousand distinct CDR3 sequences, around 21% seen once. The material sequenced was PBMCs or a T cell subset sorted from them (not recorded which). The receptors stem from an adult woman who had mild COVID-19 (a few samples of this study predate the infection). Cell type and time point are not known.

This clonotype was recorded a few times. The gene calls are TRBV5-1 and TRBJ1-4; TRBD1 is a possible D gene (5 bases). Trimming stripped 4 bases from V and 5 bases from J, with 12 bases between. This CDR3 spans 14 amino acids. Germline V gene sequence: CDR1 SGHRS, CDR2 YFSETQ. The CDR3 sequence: CASSRRGPNEKLFF. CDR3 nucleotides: TGCGCCAGCAGCCGGAGGGGACCGAATGAAAAACTGTTTTTT.

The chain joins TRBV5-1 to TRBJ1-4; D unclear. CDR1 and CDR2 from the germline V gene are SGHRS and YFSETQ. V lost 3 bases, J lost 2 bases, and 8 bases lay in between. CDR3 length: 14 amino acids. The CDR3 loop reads CASSSIGTNEKLFF. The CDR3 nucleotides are TGCGCCAGCAGCTCGATCGGCACTAATGAAAAACTGTTTTTT.

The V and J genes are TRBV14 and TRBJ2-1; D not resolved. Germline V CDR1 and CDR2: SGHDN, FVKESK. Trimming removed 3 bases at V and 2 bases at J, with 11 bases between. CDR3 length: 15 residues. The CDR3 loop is CASSHWLSAYNEQFF. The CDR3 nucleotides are TGTGCCAGCAGCCATTGGCTTTCGGCCTACAATGAGCAGTTCTTC.

The CDR3 spells CATIPGTNTGELFF. The CDR3 DNA follows: TGTGCCACCATTCCGGGGACGAACACCGGGGAGCTGTTTTTT. The chain is built from TRBV5-4 and TRBJ2-2; perhaps TRBD2 as D (5 bases). CDR1 is SGHNT, CDR2 YYREEE, per germline (reference sequence). Trimming removed 9 bases from V and 0 bases from J, with 12 bases in between. The CDR3 contains 14 residues.

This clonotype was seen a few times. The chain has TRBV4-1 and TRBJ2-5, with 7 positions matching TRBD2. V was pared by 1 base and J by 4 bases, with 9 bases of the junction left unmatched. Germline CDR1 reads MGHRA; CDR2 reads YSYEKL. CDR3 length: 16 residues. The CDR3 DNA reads TGCGCCAGCAGCCAAGTAGGGGCAGGGAGGGCAGAGACCCAGTACTTC. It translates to CASSQVGAGRAETQYF.

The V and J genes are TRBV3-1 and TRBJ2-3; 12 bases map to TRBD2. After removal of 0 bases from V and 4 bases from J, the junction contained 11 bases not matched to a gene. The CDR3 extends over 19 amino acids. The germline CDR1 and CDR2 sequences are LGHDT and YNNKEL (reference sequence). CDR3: CASSQDRLAGGGAADTQYF. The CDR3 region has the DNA TGTGCCAGCAGCCAAGATCGGCTAGCGGGAGGGGGGGCCGCAGATACGCAGTATTTT.

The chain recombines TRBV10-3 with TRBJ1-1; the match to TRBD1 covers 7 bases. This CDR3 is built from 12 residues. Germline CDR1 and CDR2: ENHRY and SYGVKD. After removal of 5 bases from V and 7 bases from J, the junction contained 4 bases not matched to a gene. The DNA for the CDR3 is TGTGCCATCAGTTATTCAGGGGGTGAAGCTTTCTTT. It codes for CAISYSGGEAFF.

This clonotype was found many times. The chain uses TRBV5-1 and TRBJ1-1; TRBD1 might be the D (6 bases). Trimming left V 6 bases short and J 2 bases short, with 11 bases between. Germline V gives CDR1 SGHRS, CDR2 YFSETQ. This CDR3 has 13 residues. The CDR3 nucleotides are TGCGCCAGCAAGGGGGACCCAAACACTGAAGCTTTCTTT. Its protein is CASKGDPNTEAFF.

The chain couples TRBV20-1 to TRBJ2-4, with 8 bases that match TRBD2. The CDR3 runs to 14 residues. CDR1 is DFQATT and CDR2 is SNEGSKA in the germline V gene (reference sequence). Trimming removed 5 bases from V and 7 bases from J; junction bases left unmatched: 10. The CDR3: CSAPPGGGGNIQYF. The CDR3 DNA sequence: TGCAGTGCTCCCCCGGGGGGGGGTGGCAACATTCAGTACTTC.

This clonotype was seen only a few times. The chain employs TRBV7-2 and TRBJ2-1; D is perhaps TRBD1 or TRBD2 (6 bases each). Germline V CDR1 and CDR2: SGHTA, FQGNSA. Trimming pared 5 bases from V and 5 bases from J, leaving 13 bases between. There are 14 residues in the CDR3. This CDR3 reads CASSPRGANNEQFF. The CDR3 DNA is TGTGCCAGCAGCCCTAGGGGGGCCAACAATGAGCAGTTCTTC.

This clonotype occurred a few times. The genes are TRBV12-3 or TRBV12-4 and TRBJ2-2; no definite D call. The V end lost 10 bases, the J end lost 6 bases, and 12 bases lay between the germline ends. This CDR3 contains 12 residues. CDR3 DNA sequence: TGTGCCACCCTCCAGCGCCCCGGGGAGCTGTTTTTT. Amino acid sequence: CATLQRPGELFF.

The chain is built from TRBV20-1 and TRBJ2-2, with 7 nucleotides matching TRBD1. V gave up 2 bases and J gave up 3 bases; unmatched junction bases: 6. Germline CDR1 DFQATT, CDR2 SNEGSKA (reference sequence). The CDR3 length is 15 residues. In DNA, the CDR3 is TGCAGTGCTAGATCCGGGACAGACTACACCGGGGAGCTGTTTTTT. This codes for CSARSGTDYTGELFF.

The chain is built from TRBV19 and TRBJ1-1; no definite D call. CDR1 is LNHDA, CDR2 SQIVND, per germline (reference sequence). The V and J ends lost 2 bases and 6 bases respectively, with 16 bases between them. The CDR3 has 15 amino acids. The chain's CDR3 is CASSISLPGPPEAFF. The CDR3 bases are TGTGCCAGTAGTATATCGCTACCAGGTCCTCCTGAAGCTTTCTTT.

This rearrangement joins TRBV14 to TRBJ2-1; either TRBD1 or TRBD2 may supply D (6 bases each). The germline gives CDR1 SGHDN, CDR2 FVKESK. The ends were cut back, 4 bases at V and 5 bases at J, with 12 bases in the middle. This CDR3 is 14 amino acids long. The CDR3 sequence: CASSRGDINNEQFF. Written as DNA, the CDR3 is TGTGCCAGCAGCCGCGGGGACATTAACAATGAGCAGTTCTTC. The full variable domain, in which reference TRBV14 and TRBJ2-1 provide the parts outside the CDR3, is EAGVTQFPSHSVIEKGQTVTLRCDPISGHDNLYWYRRVMGKEIKFLLHFVKESKQDESGMPNNRFLAERTGGTYSTLKVQPAELEDSGVYFCASSRGDINNEQFFGPGTRLTVL.

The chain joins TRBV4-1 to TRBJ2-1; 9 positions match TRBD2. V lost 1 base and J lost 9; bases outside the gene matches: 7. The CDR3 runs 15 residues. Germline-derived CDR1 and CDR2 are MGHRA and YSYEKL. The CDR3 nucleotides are TGCGCCAGCAGCCAAGTCGGCGGGGGGGTCGGTGAGCAGTTCTTC. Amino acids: CASSQVGGGVGEQFF.

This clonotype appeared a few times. The CDR3: CANGQGYEQYF. The CDR3 DNA reads as TGTGCCAACGGACAGGGCTACGAGCAGTACTTC. The chain couples TRBV10-3 to TRBJ2-7, with 8 positions matching TRBD1. This CDR3 spans 11 amino acids. Trimming cost V 10 bases and J 3 bases; bases outside gene matches: 2. The germline CDR1 and CDR2 sequences are ENHRY and SYGVKD.

The CDR3 sequence: CASSQQGGDQPQHF. The CDR3 nucleotides read TGTGCCAGTAGTCAACAGGGCGGGGATCAGCCCCAGCATTTT. The gene calls are TRBV19 and TRBJ1-5, with D maybe TRBD1 (6 bases). This CDR3 is built from 14 residues. The germline V and J ends were trimmed by 5 bases and 5 bases, with 13 bases remaining between them. Looked up from germline, CDR1 is LNHDA and CDR2 is SQIVND (reference sequence).

The chain's CDR3 is CATSRDVGAAFF. Written as DNA, the CDR3 is TGTGCCACCAGCAGGGATGTAGGGGCGGCTTTCTTT. J is TRBJ1-1 and V is TRBV15; D is possibly TRBD1 (5 bases). Germline assignment: CDR1 LNHNV and CDR2 YYDKDF (reference sequence). There are 12 residues in the CDR3. The V end was cut by 3 bases, the J end by 11 bases, with 13 bases between. The full variable domain, in which reference TRBV15 and TRBJ1-1 provide the parts outside the CDR3, is DAMVIQNPRYQVTQFGKPVTLSCSQTLNHNVMYWYQQKSSQAPKLLFHYYDKDFNNEADTPDNFQSRRPNTSFCFLDIRSPGLGDTAMYLCATSRDVGAAFFGQGTRLTVV.

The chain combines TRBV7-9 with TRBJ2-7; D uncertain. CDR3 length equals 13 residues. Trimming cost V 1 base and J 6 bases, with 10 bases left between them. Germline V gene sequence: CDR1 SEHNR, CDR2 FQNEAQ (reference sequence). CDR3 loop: CASSLGGPGEQYF. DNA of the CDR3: TGTGCCAGCAGCTTAGGTGGCCCTGGCGAGCAGTACTTC.

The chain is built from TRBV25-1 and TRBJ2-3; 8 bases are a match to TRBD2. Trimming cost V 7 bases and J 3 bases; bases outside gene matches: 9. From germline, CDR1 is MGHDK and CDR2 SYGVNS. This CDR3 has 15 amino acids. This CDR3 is CASTGTSPRTDTQYF. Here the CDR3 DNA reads TGTGCCAGCACCGGGACTAGTCCTAGGACAGATACGCAGTATTTT.

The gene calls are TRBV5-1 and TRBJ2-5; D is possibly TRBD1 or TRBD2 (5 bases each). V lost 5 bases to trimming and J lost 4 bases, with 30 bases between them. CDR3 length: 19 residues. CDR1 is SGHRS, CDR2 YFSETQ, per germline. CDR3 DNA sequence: TGCGCCAGCAGGAGGGGAGTAACACCCACCCCCTCCCCCGGAGAGACCCAGTACTTC. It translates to CASRRGVTPTPSPGETQYF.